The clone carrying this T cell receptor (beta chain) was detected only once. The entry originates in a study of T cell responses to AZD1222 COVID-19 vaccine. Trimming cost V 0 bases and J 3 bases, with 14 bases left between them. The CDR3 spans 16 residues. Germline CDR1 reads MGHDK; CDR2 reads SYGVNS. Sequenced by immunoSEQ multiplex PCR; TCRdb stores in-frame clones only, minus some. The table has 100,000 to 150,000 clones, 84% seen once. The sample here was peripheral blood, taken 28 days after the second AZD1222 dose. The source is an adult who received the AZD1222 COVID-19 vaccine. The chain has TRBV25-1 and TRBJ1-1, with D maybe TRBD1 (5 bases). CDR3 DNA sequence: TGTGCCAGCAGTGAATATGGGGGAGCAAAGGACACTGAAGCTTTCTTT. Translation gives CASSEYGGAKDTEAFF.